These 18 T cell receptor beta chains came from one sample sequenced in a study of Graves' ophthalmopathy and Graves' hyperthyroidism. For repertoire sequencing, the TCR beta CDR3 regions were amplified from RNA transcripts. Scientists carried out first-round RT-PCR using HTBI primers and then a second-round multiplex PCR. TCRdb fed the multiplex PCR reads into MiXCR, producing one record per CDR3 protein. Of about 480,000 distinct CDR3 sequences in the sample, over 13% were seen once. Sample: blood. These receptors all stem from a woman younger than 45 with Graves' ophthalmopathy.

This chain uses TRBV27 with TRBJ2-7, with TRBD2 matching over 8 bases. Germline CDR1 and CDR2: MNHEY and SMNVEV (reference sequence). J was trimmed by 3 bases and V by 4 bases; bases with no gene match: 14. The CDR3 runs to 17 residues. The CDR3 bases are TGTGCCAGCAGTTCCGCCAGCGGGGGCGCGGTGTACTACGAGCAGTACTTC. Its translation is CASSSASGGAVYYEQYF.

The chain combines TRBV12-3 or TRBV12-4 with TRBJ2-7; weak D call: TRBD2 (6 bases). V gave up 8 bases and J gave up 5 bases, with 22 bases separating them. The CDR3 is made up of 15 amino acids. Here the CDR3 reads CASSQDSGGAHEQYF. CDR3 sequence (DNA): TGTGCCAGCTCCCAAGATAGCGGAGGGGCTCACGAGCAGTACTTC.

The sample holds many counts of this clonotype. The V call is TRBV10-3, the J call TRBJ2-7; 9 nucleotides agree with TRBD1. The germline CDR1 and CDR2 sequences are ENHRY and SYGVKD. With 1 base clipped from V and 5 bases from J, the junction kept 6 bases outside the gene matches. This CDR3 comprises 15 residues. The CDR3 bases are TGTGCCATCAGTGAGTTAGGGACAGGGATCCACGAGCAGTACTTC. It encodes CAISELGTGIHEQYF.

This clonotype was observed a handful of times. Written as DNA, the CDR3 is TGCGCCAGCAGCCCCTCGGGCGAGCCCCAAGAGACCCAGTACTTC. This gives the protein CASSPSGEPQETQYF. V is TRBV5-1 and J is TRBJ2-5; D remains unclear. CDR3 length: 15 residues. V lost 4 bases and J 1 base, leaving 14 bases between the germline ends. The V gene's germline CDR1 is SGHRS and CDR2 YFSETQ.

In its sample, this clonotype was seen many times. The chain uses TRBV6-5 and TRBJ2-7; 8 bases align to TRBD2. This CDR3 spans 15 amino acids. Trimming removed 1 base from V and 1 base from J; junction bases left unmatched: 3. In germline, CDR1 is MNHEY, CDR2 SVGAGI. Here the CDR3 reads CASSYFRGGSYEQYF. DNA of the CDR3: TGTGCCAGCAGTTACTTTCGCGGGGGGTCCTACGAGCAGTACTTC.

This clonotype was picked up a small number of times. The chain recombines TRBV5-1 with TRBJ1-1; 10 bases fit TRBD1. V lost 4 bases to trimming and J lost 8 bases; unmatched junction nucleotides: 14. In germline, CDR1 is SGHRS, CDR2 YFSETQ. The CDR3 sequence is 16 residues long. The CDR3 loop is CASSEGTGAQFLEAFF. The CDR3 DNA follows: TGCGCCAGCAGCGAAGGGACAGGGGCCCAGTTTTTGGAAGCTTTCTTT.

About this clonotype itself: At one boundary the junction diverges from the germline segment, which might be a read error. The chain joins TRBV30 to TRBJ1-2; tentatively, D is TRBD1 (5 bases). The germline gives CDR1 GTSNPN, CDR2 SVGIG (reference sequence). This CDR3 spans 13 amino acids. CDR3 nucleotides: TGTGCCTGGAGTGGTCGGACAAGCTATTGCTACACCTTC. The encoded protein is CAWSGRTSYCYTF.

This clonotype occurred many times. J is TRBJ2-7 and V is TRBV7-2; 7 nucleotides match TRBD2. V shed 6 bases, J shed 0 bases, and the junction held 8 bases outside the gene matches. CDR1 is SGHTA, CDR2 FQGNSA, per germline. This CDR3 region has 15 residues. CDR3 residues: CASRQQAGLSYEQYF. The DNA for the CDR3 is TGTGCCAGCAGACAACAAGCGGGGCTCTCCTACGAGCAGTACTTC.

This clonotype was detected ten times or more. The genes are TRBV20-1 and TRBJ2-5, with 7 bases lining up with TRBD1. V gave up 0 bases and J gave up 0 bases; unmatched junction bases: 4. The length of the CDR3 is 15 residues. Germline V gives CDR1 DFQATT, CDR2 SNEGSKA (reference sequence). The DNA of the CDR3 is TGCAGTGCTAGAGACCCGACAGGGTACCAAGAGACCCAGTACTTC. Translation gives CSARDPTGYQETQYF.

This clonotype was observed at least ten times. The chain couples TRBV6-5 to TRBJ1-1; 8 bases match TRBD1. The CDR3 sequence is 15 residues long. Germline CDR1 and CDR2: MNHEY and SVGAGI. The V segment lost 0 bases and the J segment 10 bases; nucleotides outside the gene matches: 10. DNA for the CDR3: TGTGCCAGCAGTTACTCAAACAGGGGGAGTGGAGTAGCTTTCTTT. Translating it yields CASSYSNRGSGVAFF.

In this sample, this clonotype turned up many times. The rearrangement links TRBV12-3 or TRBV12-4 to TRBJ1-2, with a tentative D call TRBD1 (6 bases). Between the trimmed V and J ends, which lost 4 bases and 7 bases, there was a span of 16 bases. This CDR3 is 14 amino acids long. DNA of the CDR3: TGTGCCAGCAGTTATAGAGACAGGCATGGTGGCTACACCTTC. Its translation: CASSYRDRHGGYTF.

The chain has TRBV30 and TRBJ2-7; TRBD2 matches 9 bases. The germline V gene encodes CDR1 GTSNPN and CDR2 SVGIG (reference sequence). CDR3 length: 14 residues. The V segment lost 0 bases and the J segment 5 bases; nucleotides outside the gene matches: 5. CDR3 sequence reads: CAWSVLREGDEQYF. The CDR3 DNA is TGTGCCTGGAGTGTCTTGCGGGAGGGTGACGAGCAGTACTTC.

This clonotype was counted many times. The rearrangement links TRBV12-3 or TRBV12-4 to TRBJ1-2; D remains unclear. V lost 3 bases to trimming and J lost 4 bases, with 9 bases between them. There are 13 residues in the CDR3. The CDR3: CASSFKGSYGYTF. In DNA, the CDR3 is TGTGCCAGCAGTTTTAAGGGATCCTATGGCTACACCTTC.

Details on this clonotype: This sequence may be a read error, since a much larger clone differs from it by one base. The genes are TRBV6-1 and TRBJ2-5; no clear D gene. This CDR3 has 15 amino acids. In germline, CDR1 is MNHNS, CDR2 SASEGT. CDR3 protein: CASSEAGRVAESQYF. Written as DNA, the CDR3 is TGTGCCAGCAGTGAAGCGGGCCGGGTCGCAGAGAGCCAGTACTTC.

There are many counts of this clonotype. V usage is TRBV2 and J usage is TRBJ2-7, with D perhaps TRBD2 (6 bases). The germline V gene encodes CDR1 SNHLY and CDR2 FYNNEI. The CDR3 extends over 15 amino acids. V shed 7 bases and J shed 2 bases, with 18 bases lying between them. The CDR3 here is CASIEQVGGAYEQYF. In nucleotides, the CDR3 is TGTGCCAGCATCGAACAGGTCGGGGGAGCCTACGAGCAGTACTTC.

The sample holds many counts of this clonotype. This rearrangement joins TRBV4-2 to TRBJ2-5, with TRBD1 identical over 10 bases. The CDR3 has 17 residues. Losses at the gene ends were 0 bases for V and 3 bases for J; bases not matched to a gene: 7. Looked up from germline, CDR1 is LGHNA and CDR2 is YNFKEQ. CDR3 bases: TGTGCCAGCAGCCAAGAGTCGGCCGGGACAGGGGAAGAGACCCAGTACTTC. It specifies CASSQESAGTGEETQYF.

For this clonotype: This may be a read error, as it is one base from a much larger clone. V usage is TRBV6-1 and J usage is TRBJ2-5; D unclear. Deletions cut 6 bases from V and 1 base from J, with 12 bases between. Germline CDR1 MNHNS, CDR2 SASEGT. The CDR3 totals 14 residues. Written as DNA, the CDR3 is TGTGCCAGCAGACACACAGCTATCCAAGAGACCCAGTACTTC. This codes for CASRHTAIQETQYF.

This clonotype was counted many times. A single base separates this from a much larger clone, so it may be a read error. J is TRBJ1-1 and V is TRBV11-2; unclear D gene. This CDR3 comprises 16 residues. The germline gives CDR1 SGHAT, CDR2 FQNNGV. The CDR3 nucleotides read TGTGCCAGCAGCTTAAGCTCCAGCCTCATGAACACTGAAGATTTCTTT. It specifies CASSLSSSLMNTEDFF.